The TCR beta chain described here comes from a study of OX40 agonist ivuxolimab in advanced cancers. Study details: Each dose-escalation patient presented with hepatocellular carcinoma, melanoma, renal cell or head and neck cancer. Study results and limitations: Partial responders dosed at 0.1-3.0 mg/kg displayed clonal expansion ranking among the lowest. Expanded clones tended on average to be more numerous among CD8+ T cells than CD4+.

It was autoimmune disease history or systemic immunosuppression that excluded patients. Germline V gives CDR1 SNHLY, CDR2 FYNNEI. CDR3 length: 14 amino acids. Trimming removed 6 bases from V and 3 bases from J; junction bases left unmatched: 6. Data came from immunoSEQ multiplex PCR; TCRdb stores just in-frame clones and leaves some out. The table lists about 100,000 clones, 91% of them singletons, with about 0.51% in the top ten. Concerning this clone itself: Its antigen remains unknown.

The sequencing used CD4+ or CD8+ T cells sorted from blood, collected in a trial of the OX40 agonist ivuxolimab. The receptor was isolated from an adult with an advanced solid tumor such as melanoma, head and neck, liver or kidney cancer. The chain links TRBV2 to TRBJ2-7; 9 positions match TRBD1. CDR3 nucleotide sequence: TGTGCCAGCAGCCCTAGACAGGGGGACTACGAGCAGTACTTC. It translates to CASSPRQGDYEQYF.